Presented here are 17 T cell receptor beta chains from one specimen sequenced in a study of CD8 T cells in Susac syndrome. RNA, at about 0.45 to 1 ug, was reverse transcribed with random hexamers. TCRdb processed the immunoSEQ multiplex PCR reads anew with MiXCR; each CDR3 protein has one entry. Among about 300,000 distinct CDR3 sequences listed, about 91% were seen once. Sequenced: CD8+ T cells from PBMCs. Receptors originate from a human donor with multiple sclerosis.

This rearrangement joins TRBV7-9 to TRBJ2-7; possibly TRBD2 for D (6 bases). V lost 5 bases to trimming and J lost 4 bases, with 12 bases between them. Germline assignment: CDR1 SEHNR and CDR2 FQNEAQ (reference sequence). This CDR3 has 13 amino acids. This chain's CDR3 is CASSPHGTYEQYF. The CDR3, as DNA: TGTGCCAGCAGCCCCCACGGGACTTACGAGCAGTACTTC.

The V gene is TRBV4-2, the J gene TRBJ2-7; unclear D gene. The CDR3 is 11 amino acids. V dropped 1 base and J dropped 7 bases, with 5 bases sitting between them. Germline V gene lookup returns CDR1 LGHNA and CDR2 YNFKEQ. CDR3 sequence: CASSQGTEQYF. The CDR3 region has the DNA TGTGCCAGCAGCCAAGGAACAGAGCAGTACTTC.

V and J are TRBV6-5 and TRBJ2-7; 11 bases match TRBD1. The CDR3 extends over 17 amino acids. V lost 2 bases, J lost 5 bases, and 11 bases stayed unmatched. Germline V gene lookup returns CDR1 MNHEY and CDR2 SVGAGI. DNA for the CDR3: TGTGCCAGCAGTTACCTCGGACAGGGGGCTGGCCTCCACGAGCAGTACTTC. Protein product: CASSYLGQGAGLHEQYF.

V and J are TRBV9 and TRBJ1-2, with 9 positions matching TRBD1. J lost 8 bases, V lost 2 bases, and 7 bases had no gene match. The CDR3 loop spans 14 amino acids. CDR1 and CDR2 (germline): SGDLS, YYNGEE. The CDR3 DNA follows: TGTGCCAGCAGCGTGGGACAGGGCCTTATGGGCTACACCTTC. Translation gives CASSVGQGLMGYTF.

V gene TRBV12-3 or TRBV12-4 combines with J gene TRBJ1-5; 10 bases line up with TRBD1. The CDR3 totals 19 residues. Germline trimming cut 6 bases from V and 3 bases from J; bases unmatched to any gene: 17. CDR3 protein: CASSLIPGQGLLVNQPQHF. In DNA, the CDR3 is TGTGCCAGCAGCCTCATTCCGGGACAGGGGTTATTGGTCAATCAGCCCCAGCATTTT.

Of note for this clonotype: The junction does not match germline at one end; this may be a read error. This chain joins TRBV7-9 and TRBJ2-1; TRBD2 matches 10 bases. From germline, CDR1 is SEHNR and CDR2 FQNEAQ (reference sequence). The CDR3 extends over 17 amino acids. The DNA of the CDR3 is TGTGCCAGCAGCTCCCTCCGGGCTAGCGGGAGTCCCGATGAGCAGTCCTTC. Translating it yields CASSSLRASGSPDEQSF.

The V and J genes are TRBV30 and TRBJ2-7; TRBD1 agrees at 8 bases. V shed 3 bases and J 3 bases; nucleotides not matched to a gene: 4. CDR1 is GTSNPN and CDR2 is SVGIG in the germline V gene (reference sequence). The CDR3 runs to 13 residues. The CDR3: CAWSVQGDYEQYF. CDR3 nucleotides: TGTGCCTGGAGCGTACAGGGGGACTACGAGCAGTACTTC.

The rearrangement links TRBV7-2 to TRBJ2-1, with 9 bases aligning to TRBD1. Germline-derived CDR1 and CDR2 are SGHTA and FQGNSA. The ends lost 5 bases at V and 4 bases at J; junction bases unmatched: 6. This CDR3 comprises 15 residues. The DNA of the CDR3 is TGTGCCAGCAGCAGGGACAGGGATGAGTACAATGAGCAGTTCTTC. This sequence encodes CASSRDRDEYNEQFF.

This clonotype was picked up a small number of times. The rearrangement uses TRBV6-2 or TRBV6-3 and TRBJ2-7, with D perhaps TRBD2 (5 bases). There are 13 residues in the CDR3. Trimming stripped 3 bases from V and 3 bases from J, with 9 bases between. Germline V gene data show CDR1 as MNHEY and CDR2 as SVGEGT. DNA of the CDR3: TGTGCCAGCAGTTATAGCGCAAACTACGAGCAGTACTTC. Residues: CASSYSANYEQYF.

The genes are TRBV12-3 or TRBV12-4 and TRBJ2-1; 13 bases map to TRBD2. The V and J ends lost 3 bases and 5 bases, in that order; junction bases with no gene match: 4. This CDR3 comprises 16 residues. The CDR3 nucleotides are TGTGCCAGCAGTTTCCCCGGGACTAGCGGGGACAATGAGCAGTTCTTC. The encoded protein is CASSFPGTSGDNEQFF.

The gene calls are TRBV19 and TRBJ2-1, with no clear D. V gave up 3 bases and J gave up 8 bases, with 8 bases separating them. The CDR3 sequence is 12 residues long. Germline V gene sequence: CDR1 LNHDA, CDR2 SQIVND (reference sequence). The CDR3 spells CASSIIRDEQFF. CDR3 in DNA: TGTGCCAGTAGTATTATTAGGGATGAGCAGTTCTTC.

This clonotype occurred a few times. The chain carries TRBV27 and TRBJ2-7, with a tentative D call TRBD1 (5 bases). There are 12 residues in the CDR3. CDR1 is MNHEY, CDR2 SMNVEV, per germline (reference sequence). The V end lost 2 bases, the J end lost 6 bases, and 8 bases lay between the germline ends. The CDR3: CASSLPGFEQYF. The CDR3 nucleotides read TGTGCCAGCAGTTTACCAGGGTTCGAGCAGTACTTC.

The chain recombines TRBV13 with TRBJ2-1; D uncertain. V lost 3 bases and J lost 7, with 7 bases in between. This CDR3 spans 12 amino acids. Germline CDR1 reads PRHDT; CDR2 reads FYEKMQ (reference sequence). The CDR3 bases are TGTGCCAGCAGCTTGCAGACAAATGAGCAGTTCTTC. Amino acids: CASSLQTNEQFF.

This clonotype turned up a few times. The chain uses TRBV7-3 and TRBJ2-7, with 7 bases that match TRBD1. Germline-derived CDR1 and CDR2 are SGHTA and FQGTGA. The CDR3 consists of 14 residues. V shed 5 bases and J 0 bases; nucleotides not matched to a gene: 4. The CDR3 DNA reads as TGTGCCAGCAGCCCGTACAGGGGCTCCTACGAGCAGTACTTC. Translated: CASSPYRGSYEQYF.

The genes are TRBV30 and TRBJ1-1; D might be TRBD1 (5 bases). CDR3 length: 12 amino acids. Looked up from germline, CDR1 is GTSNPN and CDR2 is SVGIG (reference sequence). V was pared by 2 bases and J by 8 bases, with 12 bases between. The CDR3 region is CAWSNTGGEAFF. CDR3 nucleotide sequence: TGTGCCTGGAGTAACACAGGTGGGGAAGCTTTCTTT. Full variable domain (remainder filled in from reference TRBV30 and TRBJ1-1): SQTIHQWPATLVQPVGSPLSLECTVEGTSNPNLYWYRQAAGRGLQLLFYSVGIGQISSEVPQNLSASRPQDRQFILSSKKLLLSDSGFYLCAWSNTGGEAFFGQGTRLTVV.

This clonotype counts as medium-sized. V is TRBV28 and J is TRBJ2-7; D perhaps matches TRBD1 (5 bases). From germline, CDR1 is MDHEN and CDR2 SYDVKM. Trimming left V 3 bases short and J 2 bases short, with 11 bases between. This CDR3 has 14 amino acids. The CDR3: CASSFGRVAYEQYF. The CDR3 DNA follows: TGTGCCAGCAGTTTTGGCAGGGTTGCCTACGAGCAGTACTTC.

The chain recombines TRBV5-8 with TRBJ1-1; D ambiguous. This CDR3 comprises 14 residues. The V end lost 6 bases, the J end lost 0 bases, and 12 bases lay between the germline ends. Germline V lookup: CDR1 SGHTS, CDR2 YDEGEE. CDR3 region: CASNLEDMNTEAFF. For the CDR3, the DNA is TGTGCCAGCAATCTAGAGGATATGAACACTGAAGCTTTCTTT.